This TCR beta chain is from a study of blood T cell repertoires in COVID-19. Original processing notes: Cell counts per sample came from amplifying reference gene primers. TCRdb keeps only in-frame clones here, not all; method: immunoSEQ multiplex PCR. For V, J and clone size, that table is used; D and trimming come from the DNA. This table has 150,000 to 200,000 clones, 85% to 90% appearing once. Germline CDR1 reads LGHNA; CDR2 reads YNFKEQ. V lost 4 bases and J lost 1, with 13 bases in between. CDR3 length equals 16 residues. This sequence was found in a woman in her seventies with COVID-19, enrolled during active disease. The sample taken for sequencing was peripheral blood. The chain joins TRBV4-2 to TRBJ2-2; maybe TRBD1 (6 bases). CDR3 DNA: TGTGCCAGCAGCCGGCGAGAGACAGGGAACACCGGGGAGCTGTTTTTT. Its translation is CASSRRETGNTGELFF.